Presented here are 7 T cell receptor beta chains from one specimen sequenced in a study of CD8 T cells in Susac syndrome. It was with random hexamers that about 0.45 to 1 ug RNA was reverse transcribed. MiXCR, applied by TCRdb to the immunoSEQ multiplex PCR reads, yields one record per CDR3 protein. The table lists around 130,000 distinct CDR3 sequences, 95% to 96% of them singletons, with about 0.13% in the top ten. Sequencing was done on a sample of CD4+ T cells from PBMCs. These TCRs come from a human donor with Susac syndrome.

V is TRBV7-9 and J is TRBJ2-1, with 7 positions matching TRBD2. The CDR3 covers 14 residues. CDR1 SEHNR and CDR2 FQNEAQ come from the germline V gene (reference sequence). With 2 bases clipped from V and 4 bases from J, the junction kept 2 bases outside the gene matches. CDR3 nucleotide sequence: TGTGCCAGCAGCTTACGCGGGAGTTACAATGAGCAGTTCTTC. It codes for CASSLRGSYNEQFF.

The genes are TRBV14 and TRBJ2-2, with a possible D match to TRBD2 (6 bases). The CDR3 extends over 15 amino acids. V shed 2 bases and J shed 5 bases, with 12 bases lying between them. The germline gives CDR1 SGHDN, CDR2 FVKESK. CDR3 sequence (DNA): TGTGCCAGCAGCCAAATCACTAGCAGGACCGGGGAGCTGTTTTTT. This encodes CASSQITSRTGELFF.

The chain has TRBV29-1 and TRBJ2-1; a weak D match, TRBD2 (6 bases). The germline CDR1 and CDR2 sequences are SQVTM and ANQGSEA. CDR3 length equals 13 residues. The CDR3 DNA follows: TGCACCTTTTGGGGGGACTCCTACAATGAGCAGTTCTTC. It specifies CTFWGDSYNEQFF.

The rearrangement links TRBV12-3 or TRBV12-4 to TRBJ2-1, with 11 nucleotides matching TRBD2. The V and J ends lost 6 bases and 4 bases, in that order; junction bases with no gene match: 8. The CDR3 has 16 residues. The CDR3 DNA follows: TGTGCCAGCAGCTCGAGACTAGCGGGACAGTACAATGAGCAGTTCTTC. This translates into CASSSRLAGQYNEQFF.

V gene TRBV20-1 combines with J gene TRBJ2-1; maybe TRBD1 (6 bases). Germline loops: CDR1 DFQATT, CDR2 SNEGSKA (reference sequence). With 2 bases removed from V and 7 bases from J, the gap between germline ends came to 15 bases. The CDR3 spans 14 residues. The CDR3 here is CSARPQGALNEQFF. CDR3 nucleotide sequence: TGCAGTGCTAGACCACAGGGAGCGCTAAATGAGCAGTTCTTC.

The chain combines TRBV14 with TRBJ2-2; 13 nucleotides align to TRBD2. Losses at the gene ends were 3 bases for V and 3 bases for J; bases not matched to a gene: 13. The CDR3 extends over 20 amino acids. CDR1 and CDR2 (germline): SGHDN, FVKESK. CDR3 amino acids: CASSQRTSGSVGGDTGELFF. CDR3 nucleotides: TGTGCCAGCAGCCAGCGGACTAGCGGGAGTGTCGGCGGGGACACCGGGGAGCTGTTTTTT.

The chain joins TRBV15 to TRBJ1-1, with no clear D. The V and J ends lost 0 bases and 0 bases respectively, with 2 bases between them. The CDR3 is 13 residues long. Per germline, CDR1 LNHNV and CDR2 YYDKDF (reference sequence). Here the CDR3 DNA reads TGTGCCACCAGCAGAGATATGAACACTGAAGCTTTCTTT. Encoded protein: CATSRDMNTEAFF.